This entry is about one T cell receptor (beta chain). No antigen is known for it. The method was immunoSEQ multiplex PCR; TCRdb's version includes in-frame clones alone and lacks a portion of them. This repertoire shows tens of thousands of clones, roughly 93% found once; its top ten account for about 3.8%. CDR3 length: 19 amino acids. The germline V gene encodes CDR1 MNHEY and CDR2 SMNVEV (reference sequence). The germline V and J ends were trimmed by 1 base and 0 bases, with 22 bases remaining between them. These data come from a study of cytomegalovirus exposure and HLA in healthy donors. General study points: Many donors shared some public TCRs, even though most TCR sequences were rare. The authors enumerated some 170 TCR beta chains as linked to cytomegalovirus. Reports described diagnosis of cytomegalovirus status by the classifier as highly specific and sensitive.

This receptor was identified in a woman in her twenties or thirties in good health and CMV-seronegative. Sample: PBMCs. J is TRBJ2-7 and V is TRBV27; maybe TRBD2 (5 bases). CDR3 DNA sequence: TGTGCCAGCAGTTTATTCAAAGGCCCCGGCGGGCGGAGCTCCTACGAGCAGTACTTC. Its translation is CASSLFKGPGGRSSYEQYF.